These 3 T cell receptor beta chains were sequenced from one sample in a study of CD8+ T cells in alopecia areata. The treatment denotes: oral pan-JAK inhibitor, 5-10 mg twice daily. Once RNA had been extracted, it was reverse transcribed into cDNA to act as the sequencing template. Produced via immunoSEQ multiplex PCR; TCRdb's table is partial and in-frame only. The table has roughly 110,000 clones, 65% to 85% seen once. The sample here was CD8+ T cells sorted from blood, taken at week 24, from a patient treated with tofacitinib. Source of these receptors: a human donor with alopecia areata.

The sample holds one count of this clone. This chain's CDR3 is CASSDRANSRYEQYF. The CDR3 DNA reads TGTGCCAGCAGCGATAGGGCAAACTCTCGCTACGAGCAGTACTTC. V usage is TRBV5-4 and J usage is TRBJ2-7; D ambiguous. The ends were cut back, 4 bases at V and 3 bases at J, with 17 bases in the middle. CDR1 is SGHNT and CDR2 is YYREEE in the germline V gene (reference sequence). CDR3 length: 15 residues.

Only a few counts were recorded for this clone. The chain links TRBV7-2 to TRBJ2-1; the D gene is possibly TRBD1 (6 bases). Trimming cost V 4 bases and J 1 base, with 11 bases left between them. The CDR3 is 15 amino acids. Germline CDR1 is SGHTA and CDR2 is FQGNSA. The CDR3, as DNA: TGTGCCAGCAGCTGGGCACAGGGTTCCTACAATGAGCAGTTCTTC. It is translated as CASSWAQGSYNEQFF.

The CDR3 nucleotides are TGTGCCAGTAGTATAGGACAGTGGGACACTGAAGCTTTCTTT. Protein product: CASSIGQWDTEAFF. The chain combines TRBV19 with TRBJ1-1; maybe TRBD1 (5 bases). V was clipped by 1 base and J by 3 bases, with 9 bases between them. The germline V gene encodes CDR1 LNHDA and CDR2 SQIVND (reference sequence). The CDR3 runs to 14 residues. Together with reference TRBV19 and TRBJ1-1, the CDR3 gives the full variable domain: DGGITQSPKYLFRKEGQNVTLSCEQNLNHDAMYWYRQDPGQGLRLIYYSQIVNDFQKGDIAEGYSVSREKKESFPLTVTSAQKNPTAFYLCASSIGQWDTEAFFGQGTRLTVV.